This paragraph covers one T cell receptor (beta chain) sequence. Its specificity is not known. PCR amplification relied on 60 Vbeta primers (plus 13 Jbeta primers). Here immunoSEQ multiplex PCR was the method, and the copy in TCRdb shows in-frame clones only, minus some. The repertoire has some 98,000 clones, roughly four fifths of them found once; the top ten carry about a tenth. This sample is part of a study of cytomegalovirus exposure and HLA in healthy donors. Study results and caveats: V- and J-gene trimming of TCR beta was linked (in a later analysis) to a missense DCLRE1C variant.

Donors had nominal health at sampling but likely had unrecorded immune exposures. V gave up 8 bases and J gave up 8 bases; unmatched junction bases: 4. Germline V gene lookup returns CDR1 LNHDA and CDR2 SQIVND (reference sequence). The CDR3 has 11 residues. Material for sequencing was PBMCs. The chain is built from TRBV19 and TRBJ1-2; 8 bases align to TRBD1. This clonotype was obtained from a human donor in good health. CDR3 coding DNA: TGTGCCAGTGGGACAGGTTGGGGCTACACCTTC. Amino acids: CASGTGWGYTF.